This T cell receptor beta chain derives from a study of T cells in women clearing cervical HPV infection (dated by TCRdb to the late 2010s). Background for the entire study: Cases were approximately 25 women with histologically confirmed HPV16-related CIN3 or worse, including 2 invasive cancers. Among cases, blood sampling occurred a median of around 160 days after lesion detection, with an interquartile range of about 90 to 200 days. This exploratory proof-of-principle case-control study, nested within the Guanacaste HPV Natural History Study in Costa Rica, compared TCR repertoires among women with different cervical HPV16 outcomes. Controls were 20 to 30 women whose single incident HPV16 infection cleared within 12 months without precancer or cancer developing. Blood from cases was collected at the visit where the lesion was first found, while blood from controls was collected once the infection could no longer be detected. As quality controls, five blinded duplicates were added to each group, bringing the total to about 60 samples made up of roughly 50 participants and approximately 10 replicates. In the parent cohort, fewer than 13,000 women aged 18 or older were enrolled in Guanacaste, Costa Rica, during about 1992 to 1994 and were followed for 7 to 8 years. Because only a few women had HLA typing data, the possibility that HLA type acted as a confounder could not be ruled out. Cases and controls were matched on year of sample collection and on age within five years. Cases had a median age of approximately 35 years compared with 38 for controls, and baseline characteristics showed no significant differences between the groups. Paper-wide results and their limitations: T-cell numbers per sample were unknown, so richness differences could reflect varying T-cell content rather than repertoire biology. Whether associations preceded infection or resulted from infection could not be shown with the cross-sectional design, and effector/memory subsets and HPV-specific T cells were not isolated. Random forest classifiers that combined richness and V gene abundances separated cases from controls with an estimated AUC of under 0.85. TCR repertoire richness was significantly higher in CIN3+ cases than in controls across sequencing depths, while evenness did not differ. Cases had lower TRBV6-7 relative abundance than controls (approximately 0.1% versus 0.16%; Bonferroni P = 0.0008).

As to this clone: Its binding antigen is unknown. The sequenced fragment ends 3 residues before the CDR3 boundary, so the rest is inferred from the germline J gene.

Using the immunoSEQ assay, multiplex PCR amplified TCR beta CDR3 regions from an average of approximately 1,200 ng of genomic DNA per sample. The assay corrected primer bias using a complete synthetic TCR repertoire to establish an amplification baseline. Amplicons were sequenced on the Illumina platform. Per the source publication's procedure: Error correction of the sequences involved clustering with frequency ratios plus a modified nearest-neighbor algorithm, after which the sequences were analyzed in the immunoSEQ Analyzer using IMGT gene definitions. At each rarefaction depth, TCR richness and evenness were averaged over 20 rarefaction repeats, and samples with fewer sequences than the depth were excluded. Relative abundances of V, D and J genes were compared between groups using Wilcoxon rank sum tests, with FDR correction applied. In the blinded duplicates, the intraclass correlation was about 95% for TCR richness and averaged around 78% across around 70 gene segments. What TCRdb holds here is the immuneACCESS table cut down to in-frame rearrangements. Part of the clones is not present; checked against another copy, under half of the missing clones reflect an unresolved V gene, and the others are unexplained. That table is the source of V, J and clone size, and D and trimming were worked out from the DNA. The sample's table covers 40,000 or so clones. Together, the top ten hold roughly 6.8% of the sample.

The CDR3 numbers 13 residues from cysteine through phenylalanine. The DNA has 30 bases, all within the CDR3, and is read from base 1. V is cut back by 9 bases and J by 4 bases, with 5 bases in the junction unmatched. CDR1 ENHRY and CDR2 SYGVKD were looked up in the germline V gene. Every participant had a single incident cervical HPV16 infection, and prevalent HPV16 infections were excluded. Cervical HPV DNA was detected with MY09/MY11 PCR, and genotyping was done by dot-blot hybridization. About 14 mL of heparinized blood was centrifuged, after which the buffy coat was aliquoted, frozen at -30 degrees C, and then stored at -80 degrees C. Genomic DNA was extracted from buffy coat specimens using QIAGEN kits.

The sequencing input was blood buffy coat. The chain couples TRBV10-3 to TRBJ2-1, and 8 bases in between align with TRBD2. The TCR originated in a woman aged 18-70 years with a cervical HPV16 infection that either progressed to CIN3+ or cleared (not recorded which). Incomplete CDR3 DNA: TGTGCCATAGGCGGGGGGCTATACAATGAG. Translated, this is CAIGGGLYNE. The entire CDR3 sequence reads CAIGGGLYNEQFF.